The entry that follows covers one TCR beta chain sequence. The antigen is not known. This record comes from a study of shared clonotypes between healthy human individuals. Deletions cut 5 bases from V and 0 bases from J, with 10 bases between. The CDR3 spans 15 residues. In germline, CDR1 is LGHNT, CDR2 FRNRAP. The study, taken as a whole, reports: Rarefaction gave evidence that sorted-subset sequencing remained incomplete despite large depth.

Sequencing used immunoSEQ multiplex PCR; TCRdb keeps in-frame clones, though not all of them. The sample comprises around 340,000 clones, roughly 70% of which are singletons, and 8.5% to 12% rests with the top ten. The chain couples TRBV12-5 to TRBJ2-2, with a tentative D call TRBD1 (6 bases). The sample taken for sequencing was memory CD4+ T cells sorted from blood. Subset meaning: CD45RA-negative fraction. The sequence was obtained from a man aged 25 to 45 in good health. CDR3 protein: CASGPGATNTGELFF. The CDR3 DNA sequence: TGTGCTAGTGGTCCAGGGGCCACGAACACCGGGGAGCTGTTTTTT.